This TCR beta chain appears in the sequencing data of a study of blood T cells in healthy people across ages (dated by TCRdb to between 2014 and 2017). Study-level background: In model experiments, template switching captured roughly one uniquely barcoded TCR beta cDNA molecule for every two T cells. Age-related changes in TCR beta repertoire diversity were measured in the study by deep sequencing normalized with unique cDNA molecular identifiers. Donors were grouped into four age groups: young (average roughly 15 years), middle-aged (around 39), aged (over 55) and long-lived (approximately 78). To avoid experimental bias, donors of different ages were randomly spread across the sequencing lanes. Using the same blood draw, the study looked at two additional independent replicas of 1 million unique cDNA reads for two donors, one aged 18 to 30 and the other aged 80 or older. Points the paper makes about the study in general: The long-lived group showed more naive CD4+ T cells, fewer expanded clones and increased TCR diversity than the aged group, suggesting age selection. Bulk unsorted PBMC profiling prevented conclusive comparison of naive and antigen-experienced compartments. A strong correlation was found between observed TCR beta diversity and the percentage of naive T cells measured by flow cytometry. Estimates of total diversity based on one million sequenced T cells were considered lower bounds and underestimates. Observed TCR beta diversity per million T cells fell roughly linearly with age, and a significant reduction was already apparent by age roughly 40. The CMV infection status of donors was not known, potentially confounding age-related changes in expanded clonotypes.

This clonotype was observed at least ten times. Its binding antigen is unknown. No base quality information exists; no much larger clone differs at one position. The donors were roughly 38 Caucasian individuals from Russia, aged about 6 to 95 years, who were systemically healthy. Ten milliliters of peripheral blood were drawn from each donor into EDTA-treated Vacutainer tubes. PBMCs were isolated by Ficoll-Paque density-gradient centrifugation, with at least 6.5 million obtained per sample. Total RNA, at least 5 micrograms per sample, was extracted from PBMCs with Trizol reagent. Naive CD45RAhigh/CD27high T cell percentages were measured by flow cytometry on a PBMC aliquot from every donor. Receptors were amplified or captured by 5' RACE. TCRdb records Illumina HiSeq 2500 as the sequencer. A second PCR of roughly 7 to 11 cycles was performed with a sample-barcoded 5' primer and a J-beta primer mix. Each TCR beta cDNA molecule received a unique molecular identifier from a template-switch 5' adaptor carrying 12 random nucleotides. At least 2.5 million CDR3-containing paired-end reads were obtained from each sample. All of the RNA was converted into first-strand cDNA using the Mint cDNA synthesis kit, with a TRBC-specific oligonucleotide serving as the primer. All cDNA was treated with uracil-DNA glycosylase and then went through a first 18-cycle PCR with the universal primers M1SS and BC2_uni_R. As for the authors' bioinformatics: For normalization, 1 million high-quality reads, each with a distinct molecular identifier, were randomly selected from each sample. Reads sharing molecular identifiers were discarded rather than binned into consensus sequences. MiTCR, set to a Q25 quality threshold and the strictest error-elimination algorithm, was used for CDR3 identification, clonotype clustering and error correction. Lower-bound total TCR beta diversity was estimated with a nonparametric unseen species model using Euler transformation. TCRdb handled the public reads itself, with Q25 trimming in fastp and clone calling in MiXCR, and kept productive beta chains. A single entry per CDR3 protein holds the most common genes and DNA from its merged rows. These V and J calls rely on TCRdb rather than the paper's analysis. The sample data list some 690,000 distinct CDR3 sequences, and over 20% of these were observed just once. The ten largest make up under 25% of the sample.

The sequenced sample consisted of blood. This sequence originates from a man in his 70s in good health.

Here the CDR3 is given as CASSFDNRETQYF. At the DNA level, the sequence is TGTGCCAGCAGCTTCGACAACCGGGAGACCCAGTACTTC. The V and J genes are TRBV7-9 and TRBJ2-5; the D gene cannot be named for sure. Reading from cysteine to phenylalanine, the CDR3 counts 13 amino acids. Only the CDR3 DNA is retained, 39 bases long and in frame from the first base. The germline V gene (reference sequence) gives CDR1 as SEHNR and CDR2 as FQNEAQ. A distance of 10 bases separates the germline ends of V and J, which lose 3 bases and 5 bases respectively.